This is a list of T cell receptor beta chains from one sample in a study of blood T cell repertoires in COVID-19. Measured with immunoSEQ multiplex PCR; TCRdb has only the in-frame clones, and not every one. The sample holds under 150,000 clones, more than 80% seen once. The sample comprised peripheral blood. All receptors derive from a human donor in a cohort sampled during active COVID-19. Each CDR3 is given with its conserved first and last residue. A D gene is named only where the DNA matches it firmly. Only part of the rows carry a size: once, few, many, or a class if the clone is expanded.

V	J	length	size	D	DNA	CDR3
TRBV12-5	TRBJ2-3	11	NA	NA	TGTGCTAGTGGTCCCCTTTATACGCAGTATTTT	CASGPLYTQYF
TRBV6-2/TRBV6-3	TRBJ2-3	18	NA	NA	TGTGCCAGCAGTTACTTGCGGCGGGCGGGCGTCGTAAGTTTCACGCAGTATTTT	CASSYLRRAGVVSFTQYF
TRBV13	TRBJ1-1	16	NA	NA	TGTGCCAGCAGCTTAGAGGGGCGGGGTACTTACACTGAAGCTTTCTTT	CASSLEGRGTYTEAFF
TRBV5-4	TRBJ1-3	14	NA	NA	TGTGCCAGCAGCTTAGGGGCAGGTGGAAACACCATATATTTT	CASSLGAGGNTIYF
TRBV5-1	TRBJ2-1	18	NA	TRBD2	TGCGCCAGCAGCTTGTTACTAGCGGGAGGGCCTTTAACGGATGAGCAGTTCTTC	CASSLLLAGGPLTDEQFF
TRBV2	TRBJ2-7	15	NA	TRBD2	TGTGCCAGCAGTGAAGGGCTAGCGGGGGGGCTAGAGCAGTACTTC	CASSEGLAGGLEQYF
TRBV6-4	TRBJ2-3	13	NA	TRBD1	TGTGCCACAAGGACAGGGGGCACAGATACGCAGTATTTT	CATRTGGTDTQYF
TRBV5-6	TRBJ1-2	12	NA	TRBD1	TGTGCCAGCAGCTTGGACAGGGGGCGTCGGACCTTC	CASSLDRGRRTF
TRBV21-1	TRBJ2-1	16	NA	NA	TGTGCCAGCAGCAGCCCGGGACTTTCCTCTGGTGATGAGCAGTTCTTC	CASSSPGLSSGDEQFF
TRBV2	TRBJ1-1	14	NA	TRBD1	TGTGCCAGCAGTTTGGGACAGGGGGCCACTGAAGCTTTCTTT	CASSLGQGATEAFF
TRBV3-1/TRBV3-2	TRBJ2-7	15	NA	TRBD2	TGTGCCAGCAGCCCGGGGACTAGCCCCTCCTACGAGCAGTACTTC	CASSPGTSPSYEQYF
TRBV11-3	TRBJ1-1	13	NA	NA	TGTGCCAGCAGCTTAGCGGGGGAGGCTGAAGCTTTCTTT	CASSLAGEAEAFF
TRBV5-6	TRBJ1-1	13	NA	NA	TGTGCCAGCAGCTTGAGCCCGTACACTGAAGCTTTCTTT	CASSLSPYTEAFF
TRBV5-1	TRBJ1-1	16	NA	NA	TGCGCCAGCAGCTTGGTTGGTCCAGGGGCGAACACTGAAGCTTTCTTT	CASSLVGPGANTEAFF
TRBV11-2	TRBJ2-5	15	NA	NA	TGTGCCAGCAGCTTATCTTGGGGAGATCAAGAGACCCAGTACTTC	CASSLSWGDQETQYF
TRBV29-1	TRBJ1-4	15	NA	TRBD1	TGCAGCGTACGCCGTACAGGGGCAACTAATGAAAAACTGTTTTTT	CSVRRTGATNEKLFF
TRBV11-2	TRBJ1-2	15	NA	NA	TGTGCCAGCAGCTCCGATCAGGGGCTTGGCTATGGCTACACCTTC	CASSSDQGLGYGYTF
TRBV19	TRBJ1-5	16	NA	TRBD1	TGTGCCAGTAGTATCCTCGGACAGGGGGAGTGGCAGCCCCAGCATTTT	CASSILGQGEWQPQHF
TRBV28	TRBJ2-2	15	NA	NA	TGTGCCAGCAGTTTCCTCCAGGGCGGCACCGGGGAGCTGTTTTTT	CASSFLQGGTGELFF
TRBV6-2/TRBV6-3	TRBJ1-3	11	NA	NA	TGTGCCAGCAGTGACGGGGGAGCCATATATTTT	CASSDGGAIYF
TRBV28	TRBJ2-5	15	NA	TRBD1	TGTGCCAGCAGCCGTGACAGGGTTATGGGTGAGACCCAGTACTTC	CASSRDRVMGETQYF
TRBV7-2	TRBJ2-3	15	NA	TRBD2	TGTGCCAGCAGATATAGCGGGGGCCCCACAGATACGCAGTATTTT	CASRYSGGPTDTQYF
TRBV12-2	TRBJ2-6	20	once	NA	TGTGCAAGTCGCTTAGTTCCACGTTGCGGGAGGGTCTCTGGGGCCAACGTCCTGACTTTC	CASRLVPRCGRVSGANVLTF
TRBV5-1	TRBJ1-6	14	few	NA	TGCGCCAGCAGCTTGGTACAGAGCAATTCACCCCTCCACTTT	CASSLVQSNSPLHF
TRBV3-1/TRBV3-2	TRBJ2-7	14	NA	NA	TGTGCCAGCAGCCCCACGTCCTACTCCTACGAGCAGTACTTC	CASSPTSYSYEQYF
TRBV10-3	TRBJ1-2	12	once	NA	TGTGCCATCAGAATGGCGGGGGAGGGCTACACCTTC	CAIRMAGEGYTF
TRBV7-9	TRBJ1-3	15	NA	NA	TGTGCCAGCAGCCCCCCCCTCCGCGCCGAAAACACCATATATTTT	CASSPPLRAENTIYF
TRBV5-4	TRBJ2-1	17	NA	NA	TGTGCCAGCAGCTTGGCACTTAGCGGAAGATCCTACAATGAGCAGTTCTTC	CASSLALSGRSYNEQFF
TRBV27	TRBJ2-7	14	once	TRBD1	TGTGCCAGCAGGGACAGGGTGGGCTCCTACGAGCAGTACTTC	CASRDRVGSYEQYF
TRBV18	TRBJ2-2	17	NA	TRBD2	TGTGCCAGCTCTCGACTAGCGGGAGAGGACTACACCGGGGAGCTGTTTTTT	CASSRLAGEDYTGELFF
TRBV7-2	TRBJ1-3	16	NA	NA	TGTGCCAGCAGCTTAGCGCAGGCAGACTCTGGAAACACCATATATTTT	CASSLAQADSGNTIYF
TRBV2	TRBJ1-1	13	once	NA	TGTGCCAGCAGTGGCGGAAGGAACACTGAAGCTTTCTTT	CASSGGRNTEAFF
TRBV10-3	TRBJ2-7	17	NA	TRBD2	TGTGCCATCAGTGCGGCGGCTAGCGGGGGCTATGCCTACGAGCAGTACTTC	CAISAAASGGYAYEQYF
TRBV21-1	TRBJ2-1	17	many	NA	TGTGCCAGCAGCAAACTTAGCGGGAGGGCCATTAGTAATGAGCAGTTCTTC	CASSKLSGRAISNEQFF
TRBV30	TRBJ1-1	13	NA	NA	TGTGCCTGGAGTGTGGGGGGAGACACTGAAGCTTTCTTT	CAWSVGGDTEAFF
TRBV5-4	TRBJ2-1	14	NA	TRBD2	TGTGCCAGCAGCTCAACTAGCGACTACAATGAGCAGTTCTTC	CASSSTSDYNEQFF
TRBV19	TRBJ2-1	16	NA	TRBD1	TGTGCCAGTAGTCCTACGCCGGGACAGAGGATTAATGAGCAGTTCTTC	CASSPTPGQRINEQFF
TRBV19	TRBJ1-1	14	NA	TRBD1	TGTGCCAGTAGTCCCCAACAGGGGGGAACTGAAGCTTTCTTT	CASSPQQGGTEAFF
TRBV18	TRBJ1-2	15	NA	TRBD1	TGTGCCAGCTCACCGCCGACCGACAGGGGCTTGGGCTACACCTTC	CASSPPTDRGLGYTF
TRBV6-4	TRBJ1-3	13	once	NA	TGTGCCAGCAGTGGAGGGTCGGGAAACACCATATATTTT	CASSGGSGNTIYF
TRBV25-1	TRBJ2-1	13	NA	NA	TGTGCCAGCAGGTTGGGGGGGGCTGGTGAGCAGTTCTTC	CASRLGGAGEQFF
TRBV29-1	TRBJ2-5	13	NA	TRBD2	TGCAGCGTTCCTGCACGCGGGGGGGAGACCCAGTACTTC	CSVPARGGETQYF
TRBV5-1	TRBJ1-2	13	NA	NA	TGCGCCAGCAGCTCCAGGGAAAAGGATGGCTACACCTTC	CASSSREKDGYTF
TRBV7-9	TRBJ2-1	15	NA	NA	TGTGCCAGCAGCCCGCGCAGGACAGTTTACAATGAGCAGTTCTTC	CASSPRRTVYNEQFF
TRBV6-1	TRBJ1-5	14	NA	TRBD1	TGTGCCAGCAGTGAGGGACAGTCCAATCAGCCCCAGCATTTT	CASSEGQSNQPQHF